One sample yielded the 17 T cell receptor beta chains listed below, sequenced in a study of technical replicates of blood from several donors (TCRdb year 2017). The library relied on the immunoSEQ multiplex PCR assay. Imported from immuneACCESS, the table was reduced by TCRdb to in-frame sequences with V and J called. These copies leave out some clones; in studies compared against another copy, an unresolved V gene accounts for under half, and the cause of the remainder is not known. This sample lists about 80,000 clones; 91% were detected once. 0.39% of the sample lies in the top ten. The specimen was T cells isolated from PBMCs. These receptors were collected from a human donor in good health.

V gene TRBV7-9 combines with J gene TRBJ2-3; TRBD2 matches 8 bases. With 5 bases clipped from V and 0 bases from J, the junction kept 10 bases outside the gene matches. CDR1 and CDR2 from the germline V gene are SEHNR and FQNEAQ (reference sequence). The CDR3 consists of 17 residues. CDR3 sequence reads: CASSPAGAGVSTDTQYF. CDR3 DNA sequence: TGTGCCAGCAGCCCGGCAGGAGCGGGAGTTAGCACAGATACGCAGTATTTT.

This chain connects TRBV2 to TRBJ2-7; 9 bases map to TRBD1. The germline V gene encodes CDR1 SNHLY and CDR2 FYNNEI. The CDR3 consists of 14 residues. J lost 5 bases, V lost 4 bases, and 6 bases had no gene match. The chain's CDR3 is CASSAPGQGHEQYF. Written as DNA, the CDR3 is TGTGCCAGCAGTGCGCCGGGACAGGGACACGAGCAGTACTTC. The full variable domain, completed using reference TRBV2 and TRBJ2-7, is EPEVTQTPSHQVTQMGQEVILRCVPISNHLYFYWYRQILGQKVEFLVSFYNNEISEKSEIFDDQFSVERPDGSNFTLKIRSTKLEDSAMYFCASSAPGQGHEQYFGPGTRLTVT.

This clone was observed a handful of times. The chain links TRBV10-2 to TRBJ1-1, with D tentatively TRBD1 (6 bases). This CDR3 spans 13 amino acids. Trimming shortened V by 8 bases and J by 0 bases, and 10 bases separated the two germline ends. Germline CDR1 is WSHSY and CDR2 is SAAADI. The CDR3 DNA reads TGCGCCAGCCGTACAGGGCTGAACACTGAAGCTTTCTTT. Translating gives CASRTGLNTEAFF.

The chain couples TRBV6-4 to TRBJ2-7; the D gene is possibly TRBD2 (7 bases). With 2 bases removed from V and 6 bases from J, the gap between germline ends came to 17 bases. Germline values: CDR1 MRHNA, CDR2 SNTAGT. There are 15 residues in the CDR3. DNA of the CDR3: TGTGCCAGCAGTGACATGTTTCGGGGGGCCCGCGAGCAGTACTTC. Translating it yields CASSDMFRGAREQYF.

The chain combines TRBV9 with TRBJ2-5, with TRBD2 matching 7 bases. J lost 3 bases, V lost 4 bases, and 12 bases had no gene match. Germline CDR1 is SGDLS and CDR2 is YYNGEE. The CDR3 spans 16 residues. The CDR3 region is CASSYGGLAVEETQYF. CDR3 coding DNA: TGTGCCAGCAGCTATGGGGGTCTAGCGGTTGAAGAGACCCAGTACTTC.

The V and J genes are TRBV2 and TRBJ2-7; D is ambiguous. This CDR3 has 14 residues. Germline V gives CDR1 SNHLY, CDR2 FYNNEI. The germline V and J ends were trimmed by 1 base and 3 bases, with 10 bases remaining between them. The CDR3 region has the DNA TGTGCCAGCAGTGAAGTGAAGCCCTACTACGAGCAGTACTTC. Its protein is CASSEVKPYYEQYF.

The chain carries TRBV20-1 and TRBJ2-4; D is undetermined. Trimming shortened V by 5 bases and J by 7 bases, and 9 bases separated the two germline ends. The CDR3 is 11 amino acids. Germline CDR1 reads DFQATT; CDR2 reads SNEGSKA (reference sequence). The CDR3 loop reads CSAEELNIQYF. The CDR3 DNA is TGCAGTGCTGAAGAGTTGAACATTCAGTACTTC.

This rearrangement joins TRBV19 to TRBJ1-4; D is possibly TRBD1 (5 bases). Germline loops: CDR1 LNHDA, CDR2 SQIVND (reference sequence). CDR3 length equals 17 residues. Deletions cut 5 bases from V and 1 base from J, with 17 bases between. As DNA, the CDR3 is TGTGCCAGTAGTCCCAGGGAAGGGATTGGAACTAATGAAAAACTGTTTTTT. This codes for CASSPREGIGTNEKLFF.

The chain joins TRBV5-6 to TRBJ2-3; D unresolved. This CDR3 region has 18 residues. CDR1 and CDR2 (germline): SGHDT, YYEEEE. V was clipped by 1 base and J by 4 bases, with 22 bases between them. CDR3 coding DNA: TGTGCCAGCAGCTTGTTGAGGCTAGGTATACTTGATGCAGATACGCAGTATTTT. Residues: CASSLLRLGILDADTQYF.

The chain links TRBV4-2 to TRBJ1-5; 8 nucleotides match TRBD1. CDR1 and CDR2 from the germline V gene are LGHNA and YNFKEQ. Trimming took 0 bases from V and 7 from J; bases not matched to a gene: 8. The length of the CDR3 is 16 residues. Written as DNA, the CDR3 is TGTGCCAGCAGCCAAGAGGCCGCAGGGGGCAGGCAGCCCCAGCATTTT. It specifies CASSQEAAGGRQPQHF.

This chain uses TRBV27 with TRBJ2-2, with unresolved D. Germline V lookup: CDR1 MNHEY, CDR2 SMNVEV (reference sequence). The CDR3 loop spans 12 amino acids. V lost 4 bases and J 6 bases, leaving 6 bases between the germline ends. The CDR3 here is CASSSRAGELFF. In DNA form, the CDR3 reads TGTGCCAGCAGTTCCCGAGCCGGGGAGCTGTTTTTT.

The rearrangement uses TRBV2 and TRBJ2-7; D remains ambiguous. The CDR3 covers 13 residues. Trimming shortened V by 3 bases and J by 6 bases, and 12 bases separated the two germline ends. Germline V gene data show CDR1 as SNHLY and CDR2 as FYNNEI. CDR3 amino acids: CASSDILSTEQYF. In DNA, the CDR3 is TGTGCCAGCAGTGATATCCTTAGCACCGAGCAGTACTTC.

Comments on this clone: Other nucleotide sequences in the sample specify the same CDR3. V gene TRBV6-5 combines with J gene TRBJ2-2; weak D call: TRBD2 (6 bases). Trimming took 0 bases from V and 2 from J, leaving 10 bases between them. Germline lookup yields CDR1 MNHEY and CDR2 SVGAGI. The CDR3 has 16 amino acids. The CDR3 reads CASSYSGLVNTGELFF. The DNA for the CDR3 is TGTGCCAGCAGTTACTCGGGACTGGTCAACACCGGGGAGCTGTTTTTT.

The gene calls are TRBV7-2 and TRBJ2-7, with TRBD2 as a possible D gene (6 bases). From germline, CDR1 is SGHTA and CDR2 FQGNSA. The CDR3 spans 13 residues. The V end lost 2 bases, the J end lost 3 bases, and 8 bases lay between the germline ends. For the CDR3, the DNA is TGTGCCAGCAGCTTAAATAGCGGCTACGAGCAGTACTTC. Translation gives CASSLNSGYEQYF.

V and J are TRBV29-1 and TRBJ2-5; maybe TRBD2 (5 bases). Germline CDR1 is SQVTM and CDR2 is ANQGSEA. There are 13 residues in the CDR3. V lost 6 bases, J lost 3 bases, and 14 bases lay in between. The CDR3 region is CSVPRTSEETQYF. CDR3 DNA sequence: TGCAGCGTCCCCCGGACTTCGGAAGAGACCCAGTACTTC.

V gene TRBV10-3 combines with J gene TRBJ1-1; D is possibly TRBD1 (5 bases). V was shortened by 4 bases and J by 7 bases, with 16 bases between the two germline ends. There are 14 residues in the CDR3. Per the germline V gene, CDR1 is ENHRY and CDR2 is SYGVKD. The CDR3 loop is CAISGSQGNGEAFF. The DNA for the CDR3 is TGTGCCATCAGTGGGAGCCAGGGTAATGGTGAAGCTTTCTTT.

The chain recombines TRBV6-5 with TRBJ1-1, with D maybe TRBD1 (5 bases). The length of the CDR3 is 14 residues. The V gene lost 0 bases and the J gene lost 7 bases, with 12 bases spanning the gap. Germline assignment: CDR1 MNHEY and CDR2 SVGAGI. CDR3 residues: CASSYSSGWNEAFF. The CDR3 coding sequence is TGTGCCAGCAGTTACTCTTCAGGGTGGAATGAAGCTTTCTTT.